Following are 29 T cell receptor beta chains from one sample sequenced in a study of cytomegalovirus exposure and HLA in healthy donors. A multiplex PCR was run with 60 Vbeta primers and 13 Jbeta primers. Clones were read by immunoSEQ multiplex PCR, and TCRdb kept only the in-frame ones, dropping some. The top ten clones hold 3.5% to 4.5% of a sample with 95,000 to 130,000 clones, about 86% of them seen once. Sequencing was carried out using PBMCs. These receptors were collected from a woman aged 30 to 39 in good health and CMV-seronegative.

The V call is TRBV7-3, the J call TRBJ2-3, with D unclear. There are 13 residues in the CDR3. CDR1 is SGHTA and CDR2 is FQGTGA in the germline V gene. V was pared by 5 bases and J by 0 bases, with 6 bases between. CDR3: CASSVLSTDTQYF. As DNA, the CDR3 is TGTGCCAGCAGCGTACTTAGCACAGATACGCAGTATTTT.

The chain couples TRBV5-6 to TRBJ1-2; 7 bases are a match to TRBD1. The CDR3 is 14 amino acids. J gave up 5 bases and V 0 bases, and 4 bases lay outside the gene matches. Looked up from germline, CDR1 is SGHDT and CDR2 is YYEEEE. The CDR3, as DNA: TGTGCCAGCAGCTTGGGGGACAGCTCTTATGGCTACACCTTC. Translated, it gives CASSLGDSSYGYTF.

Only a few counts were recorded for this clone. The chain employs TRBV4-3 and TRBJ2-2; D may be TRBD1 (6 bases). The germline V gene encodes CDR1 LGHNA and CDR2 YSLEER. The CDR3 extends over 16 amino acids. V dropped 0 bases and J dropped 7 bases, with 15 bases sitting between them. In DNA form, the CDR3 reads TGCGCCAGCAGCCAAGATCAGGGGCCGGCGGGCGGGGAGCTGTTTTTT. This codes for CASSQDQGPAGGELFF.

The rearrangement uses TRBV7-6 and TRBJ1-5; tentatively, D is TRBD1 (5 bases). The CDR3 runs 13 residues. Germline-derived CDR1 and CDR2 are SGHVS and FNYEAQ. Trimming took off 1 base at V and 6 bases at J, with 7 bases between the two ends. CDR3 sequence reads: CASSLGGGQPQHF. As DNA, the CDR3 is TGTGCCAGCAGCTTAGGCGGGGGTCAGCCCCAGCATTTT. The complete variable domain, with remaining parts taken from reference TRBV7-6 and TRBJ1-5, reads GAGVSQSPRYKVTKRGQDVALRCDPISGHVSLYWYRQALGQGPEFLTYFNYEAQQDKSGLPNDRFSAERPEGSISTLTIQRTEQRDSAMYRCASSLGGGQPQHFGDGTRLSIL.

The V call is TRBV25-1, the J call TRBJ1-1, with a tentative D call TRBD1 (6 bases). With 5 bases removed from V and 5 bases from J, the gap between germline ends came to 9 bases. The CDR3 extends over 12 amino acids. The germline CDR1 and CDR2 sequences are MGHDK and SYGVNS. The CDR3 bases are TGTGCCAGCAGTTTCAGGGGTACTGAAGCTTTCTTT. This gives the protein CASSFRGTEAFF. Filled out from reference TRBV25-1 and TRBJ1-1, the complete variable domain reads EADIYQTPRYLVIGTGKKITLECSQTMGHDKMYWYQQDPGMELHLIHYSYGVNSTEKGDLSSESTVSRIRTEHFPLTLESARPSHTSQYLCASSFRGTEAFFGQGTRLTVV.

This sequence joins TRBV11-2 and TRBJ1-4; the D gene is possibly TRBD1 (5 bases). The germline V gene has CDR1 SGHAT and CDR2 FQNNGV. Trimming left V 6 bases short and J 5 bases short, with 16 bases between. The CDR3 is 15 residues long. CDR3 loop: CASSSSGTSNEKLFF. CDR3 sequence (DNA): TGTGCCAGCAGTAGTTCCGGGACTTCCAATGAAAAACTGTTTTTT.

The chain combines TRBV19 with TRBJ1-6, with 9 bases identical to TRBD1. This CDR3 spans 16 amino acids. Germline CDR1 and CDR2: LNHDA and SQIVND (reference sequence). Trimming cost V 4 bases and J 7 bases; bases outside gene matches: 8. The CDR3 spells CASSSPGTGMNSPLHF. The CDR3 nucleotides read TGTGCCAGTAGTAGCCCAGGGACAGGGATGAATTCACCCCTCCACTTT.

There are a few counts of this clone. The rearrangement uses TRBV12-5 and TRBJ2-7; 11 bases fit TRBD2. This CDR3 comprises 15 residues. Trimming cost V 0 bases and J 2 bases; bases outside gene matches: 0. Germline lookup yields CDR1 LGHNT and CDR2 FRNRAP. In DNA form, the CDR3 reads TGTGCTAGTGGTTTGGTACTAGCGGGAGCCTACGAGCAGTACTTC. The encoded protein is CASGLVLAGAYEQYF.

This clone appeared a few times. V usage is TRBV21-1 and J usage is TRBJ2-7; TRBD1 is the table's D call, not checked against the DNA. TRBV21-1 has pseudogene status. This CDR3 contains 18 residues. For the CDR3, the DNA is TGTGCCAGCAGCAGTCTAAAAGGGGGGACAGGGCCCATGGGCGAGCAGTACTTC. Protein product: CASSSLKGGTGPMGEQYF.

The chain combines TRBV6-1 with TRBJ2-3; 9 bases align to TRBD2. The V segment lost 1 base and the J segment 7 bases; nucleotides outside the gene matches: 6. CDR3 length: 15 amino acids. Per germline, CDR1 MNHNS and CDR2 SASEGT. The DNA for the CDR3 is TGTGCCAGCAGTGAAGGGCTAGCGGGATCCTATACGCAGTATTTT. This codes for CASSEGLAGSYTQYF.

This rearrangement joins TRBV7-7 to TRBJ2-2, with 10 bases that match TRBD1. The CDR3 spans 16 residues. Germline CDR1 reads SSHAT; CDR2 reads FNYEAQ (reference sequence). V was clipped by 1 base and J by 3 bases; unmatched bases: 2. CDR3 bases: TGTGCCAGCAGCTTAGTCGGGACAGGGGACACCGGGGAGCTGTTTTTT. Protein sequence: CASSLVGTGDTGELFF.

The chain carries TRBV15 and TRBJ2-2; 15 positions agree with TRBD2. V lost 5 bases and J lost 6; bases outside the gene matches: 7. CDR1 is LNHNV and CDR2 is YYDKDF in the germline V gene (reference sequence). The CDR3 contains 17 residues. CDR3 sequence reads: CATSARTSGREAGELFF. The DNA of the CDR3 is TGTGCCACCAGCGCTCGGACTAGCGGGAGGGAGGCCGGGGAGCTGTTTTTT.

V usage is TRBV28 and J usage is TRBJ1-1; 11 bases match TRBD1. The CDR3 covers 15 residues. Looked up from germline, CDR1 is MDHEN and CDR2 is SYDVKM. Trimming at V came to 3 bases and at J to 4 bases, leaving 4 bases not matched to a gene. The CDR3 coding sequence is TGTGCCAGCAGTTTCTTCGGGACAGGGGGCACTGAAGCTTTCTTT. It specifies CASSFFGTGGTEAFF.

The J gene is TRBJ1-5, the V gene TRBV4-2; 8 bases are a match to TRBD1. The CDR3 spans 16 residues. V dropped 1 base and J dropped 3; count of bases not matched to a gene: 5. Germline values: CDR1 LGHNA, CDR2 YNFKEQ. The CDR3 bases are TGTGCCAGCAGCCAAGGTCCGGGACAGGACAATCAGCCCCAGCATTTT. Protein product: CASSQGPGQDNQPQHF.

This chain links TRBV9 with TRBJ1-1; no reliable D call. The CDR3 consists of 14 residues. Trimming cost V 0 bases and J 1 base, with 7 bases left between them. Germline CDR1 and CDR2: SGDLS and YYNGEE. Written as DNA, the CDR3 is TGTGCCAGCAGCGTAGAGAACTGGAACACTGAAGCTTTCTTT. It encodes CASSVENWNTEAFF.

This sequence joins TRBV6-1 and TRBJ2-7; TRBD2 matches at 10 bases. Germline-derived CDR1 and CDR2 are MNHNS and SASEGT. The CDR3 covers 15 residues. J lost 1 base, V lost 1 base, and 1 base had no gene match. CDR3 bases: TGTGCCAGCAGTGAAGTAGCGGGAGGTTCCTACGAGCAGTACTTC. Translation gives CASSEVAGGSYEQYF.

This clone was seen just once. This chain uses TRBV7-9 with TRBJ2-5; 10 nucleotides agree with TRBD2. Germline V gene lookup returns CDR1 SEHNR and CDR2 FQNEAQ (reference sequence). The CDR3 has 15 amino acids. The trim removed 6 bases at V and 4 bases at J, leaving 8 bases unmatched. The CDR3 sequence is CASRPTLAGAETQYF. DNA of the CDR3: TGTGCCAGCAGGCCAACGCTAGCGGGAGCAGAGACCCAGTACTTC.

The chain couples TRBV2 to TRBJ2-7; maybe TRBD1 (5 bases). The V gene's germline CDR1 is SNHLY and CDR2 FYNNEI. The CDR3 extends over 13 amino acids. V was shortened by 7 bases and J by 3 bases, with 13 bases between the two germline ends. The CDR3, as DNA: TGTGCCAGCAAGGCAGGGTCTTACTACGAGCAGTACTTC. This translates into CASKAGSYYEQYF.

On this clone itself: Lacking the conserved final phenylalanine or tryptophan, this CDR3 likely reflects a read error. The chain links TRBV19 to TRBJ2-7, with 7 nucleotides matching TRBD2. J lost 0 bases, V lost 5 bases, and 10 bases had no gene match. The CDR3 length is 16 residues. Germline assignment: CDR1 LNHDA and CDR2 SQIVND (reference sequence). The chain's CDR3 is CASSSSAAGASYEQYL. DNA for the CDR3: TGTGCCAGTAGTTCTTCTGCGGCGGGAGCCTCCTACGAGCAGTACCTC.

This clone was observed a handful of times. This chain joins TRBV7-8 and TRBJ1-2; D may be TRBD1 (5 bases). The CDR3 totals 13 residues. Looked up from germline, CDR1 is SGHVS and CDR2 is FQNEAQ. The V gene lost 5 bases and the J gene lost 9 bases, with 16 bases spanning the gap. The DNA for the CDR3 is TGTGCCAGCAGCGTGGGAGGGGACCAACGCTACACCTTC. The encoded protein is CASSVGGDQRYTF.

This clone was counted once. The chain combines TRBV21-1 with TRBJ1-3; no check of the table's D call, TRBD1, against the DNA was made. TRBV21-1 is listed as a pseudogene. CDR3 length: 15 residues. The CDR3 loop is CASSRGQLIGNTIYF. CDR3 DNA: TGTGCCAGCAGCAGGGGACAGCTGATTGGAAACACCATATATTTT.

The gene calls are TRBV7-2 and TRBJ2-7, with TRBD2 matching over 8 bases. The trim removed 6 bases at V and 5 bases at J, leaving 12 bases unmatched. Germline V gives CDR1 SGHTA, CDR2 FQGNSA. This CDR3 is built from 15 residues. In DNA form, the CDR3 reads TGTGCCAGCAGGTCCGGGGGGGGGACGATCCACGAGCAGTACTTC. Translated: CASRSGGGTIHEQYF.

The chain recombines TRBV28 with TRBJ2-4, with 8 bases fitting TRBD2. V trimming: 6 bases; J trimming: 0 bases; junction bases outside the gene matches: 1. This CDR3 has 14 amino acids. Germline lookup yields CDR1 MDHEN and CDR2 SYDVKM. In nucleotides, the CDR3 is TGTGCCAGCAGCGCGGGGGGAGCCAAAAACATTCAGTACTTC. It encodes CASSAGGAKNIQYF.

The chain is built from TRBV5-1 and TRBJ2-2; 11 nucleotides agree with TRBD2. J lost 4 bases, V lost 2 bases, and 4 bases had no gene match. The CDR3 length is 16 residues. Germline V lookup: CDR1 SGHRS, CDR2 YFSETQ. As DNA, the CDR3 is TGCGCCAGCAGCTTCCTAGCGGGAGGCGGCACCGGGGAGCTGTTTTTT. It encodes CASSFLAGGGTGELFF.

This rearrangement joins TRBV9 to TRBJ2-2, with D tentatively TRBD2 (5 bases). V lost 1 base to trimming and J lost 6 bases, with 10 bases between them. This CDR3 comprises 14 residues. Germline CDR1 SGDLS, CDR2 YYNGEE. The CDR3 DNA sequence: TGTGCCAGCAGCGTATATCGGGGATCCGGGGAGCTGTTTTTT. Protein sequence: CASSVYRGSGELFF.

Details on this clone: Mismatch with germline at one junction end may stem from a read error. The chain employs TRBV11-2 and TRBJ1-1, with unresolved D. The CDR3 is 15 amino acids. The V gene's germline CDR1 is SGHAT and CDR2 FQNNGV. As DNA, the CDR3 is TGTGCCAGCAGCCTAGACGACCCAAGCAGGACTGAAGCTTTCTTT. Amino acids: CASSLDDPSRTEAFF.

This chain connects TRBV27 to TRBJ1-2; 8 bases are shared with TRBD1. J lost 12 bases, V lost 4 bases, and 7 bases had no gene match. The germline V gene encodes CDR1 MNHEY and CDR2 SMNVEV (reference sequence). CDR3 size: 12 residues. CDR3 amino acids: CASSSGRGHHTF. The DNA of the CDR3 is TGTGCCAGCAGTTCCGGCAGGGGGCACCACACCTTC.

The chain couples TRBV19 to TRBJ1-5, with 12 nucleotides matching TRBD1. The V gene's germline CDR1 is LNHDA and CDR2 SQIVND (reference sequence). The CDR3 runs 16 residues. With 4 bases clipped from V and 3 bases from J, the junction kept 4 bases outside the gene matches. CDR3 DNA sequence: TGTGCCAGTAGTAAGGGACAGGGGGCCTTCAATCAGCCCCAGCATTTT. Protein sequence: CASSKGQGAFNQPQHF. The whole variable domain, filled in from reference TRBV19 and TRBJ1-5, reads DGGITQSPKYLFRKEGQNVTLSCEQNLNHDAMYWYRQDPGQGLRLIYYSQIVNDFQKGDIAEGYSVSREKKESFPLTVTSAQKNPTAFYLCASSKGQGAFNQPQHFGDGTRLSIL.

The V and J genes are TRBV19 and TRBJ2-3, with 8 bases that match TRBD2. Trimming at V came to 2 bases and at J to 2 bases, leaving 9 bases not matched to a gene. Germline values: CDR1 LNHDA, CDR2 SQIVND (reference sequence). The CDR3 extends over 17 amino acids. CDR3 in amino acids: CASSILGLSGTTDTQYF. DNA of the CDR3: TGTGCCAGTAGTATATTGGGGCTTAGCGGGACCACAGATACGCAGTATTTT. The complete variable domain, with remaining parts taken from reference TRBV19 and TRBJ2-3, reads DGGITQSPKYLFRKEGQNVTLSCEQNLNHDAMYWYRQDPGQGLRLIYYSQIVNDFQKGDIAEGYSVSREKKESFPLTVTSAQKNPTAFYLCASSILGLSGTTDTQYFGPGTRLTVL.